One sample yielded the 28 T cell receptor beta chains listed below, sequenced in a study of cytomegalovirus exposure and HLA in healthy donors (dated by TCRdb to 2017 to 2019). The method behind the library was the immunoSEQ multiplex PCR assay. For the multiplex PCR, a mixture combining 60 forward primers for TCR Vbeta segments and 13 reverse primers for TCR Jbeta segments was used. In its TCRdb copy, this immuneACCESS table keeps in-frame sequences only and misses some clones. Where compared with another copy, unresolved V genes explain less than half of these, and the others have no known cause. A total of 200,000 or so clones appear in this sample, around 79% of them only once. The ten biggest clones cover approximately 0.4% of the sample. Material for sequencing was PBMCs. The receptors shown here come from a male donor in good health and CMV-seropositive.

The chain combines TRBV7-2 with TRBJ1-2; 8 nucleotides match TRBD1. This CDR3 is 15 amino acids long. Germline loops: CDR1 SGHTA, CDR2 FQGNSA. Losses at the gene ends were 4 bases for V and 7 bases for J; bases not matched to a gene: 11. CDR3 DNA sequence: TGTGCCAGCAGCTCTAGACAGGGGTTCTTAGGTGGCTACACCTTC. The encoded protein is CASSSRQGFLGGYTF.

V is TRBV6-1 and J is TRBJ2-7, with D possibly matching TRBD2 (5 bases). Looked up from germline, CDR1 is MNHNS and CDR2 is SASEGT. The CDR3 spans 16 residues. V was clipped by 2 bases and J by 1 base, with 15 bases between them. CDR3 sequence reads: CASSERDGVRSYEQYF. CDR3 coding DNA: TGTGCCAGCAGTGAACGAGACGGGGTCAGATCCTACGAGCAGTACTTC.

V and J are TRBV5-1 and TRBJ2-3, with 9 nucleotides matching TRBD1. The CDR3 spans 15 residues. The germline V gene has CDR1 SGHRS and CDR2 YFSETQ. V shed 2 bases, J shed 3 bases, and the junction held 4 bases outside the gene matches. The CDR3 sequence: CASSLSGQGTDTQYF. The CDR3 DNA follows: TGCGCCAGCAGCTTAAGCGGACAGGGGACAGATACGCAGTATTTT.

This sequence joins TRBV7-2 and TRBJ1-2; perhaps TRBD1 as D (5 bases). Trimming left V 5 bases short and J 2 bases short, with 12 bases between. Germline CDR1 reads SGHTA; CDR2 reads FQGNSA. This CDR3 is 14 amino acids long. The CDR3 reads CASSPGLLNYGYTF. In DNA form, the CDR3 reads TGTGCCAGCAGCCCGGGACTCTTAAACTATGGCTACACCTTC. Based on the CDR3 plus reference TRBV7-2 and TRBJ1-2, the full variable domain is GAGVSQSPSNKVTEKGKDVELRCDPISGHTALYWYRQSLGQGLEFLIYFQGNSAPDKSGLPSDRFSAERTGGSVSTLTIQRTQQEDSAVYLCASSPGLLNYGYTFGSGTRLTVV.

The V call is TRBV6-6, the J call TRBJ1-2; D gene ambiguous. The germline gives CDR1 MNHNY, CDR2 SVGAGI (reference sequence). The length of the CDR3 is 16 residues. Trimming removed 6 bases at V and 0 bases at J, with 17 bases between. This chain's CDR3 is CASSPLGSSSNYGYTF. The DNA for the CDR3 is TGTGCCAGCAGCCCCTTGGGCTCGTCGTCTAACTATGGCTACACCTTC.

The chain is built from TRBV5-4 and TRBJ2-1; 8 bases align to TRBD2. The CDR3 covers 15 residues. With V trimmed by 0 bases and J by 9 bases, 8 bases remained unmatched. The germline CDR1 and CDR2 sequences are SGHNT and YYREEE (reference sequence). This CDR3 is CASSLGSGREGEQFF. CDR3 sequence (DNA): TGTGCCAGCAGCTTGGGGAGCGGGAGAGAAGGTGAGCAGTTCTTC.

V usage is TRBV11-2 and J usage is TRBJ1-2; no clear D. V was cut by 1 base and J by 5 bases, with 5 bases left in between. From germline, CDR1 is SGHAT and CDR2 FQNNGV. This CDR3 has 12 residues. This chain's CDR3 is CASSLASYGYTF. DNA for the CDR3: TGTGCCAGCAGCTTAGCCTCGTATGGCTACACCTTC.

The V call is TRBV9, the J call TRBJ2-3; tentative D call: TRBD1 (5 bases). The CDR3 consists of 14 residues. Germline V gene lookup returns CDR1 SGDLS and CDR2 YYNGEE. V dropped 1 base and J dropped 5 bases, with 11 bases sitting between them. CDR3 in DNA: TGTGCCAGCAGCGTATTGATGGGGCAAGATACGCAGTATTTT. This encodes CASSVLMGQDTQYF.

V is TRBV7-2 and J is TRBJ2-4, with 11 bases lining up with TRBD2. The CDR3 sequence is 14 residues long. Trimming at V came to 8 bases and at J to 7 bases, leaving 7 bases not matched to a gene. Germline-derived CDR1 and CDR2 are SGHTA and FQGNSA. CDR3 DNA: TGTGCCAGCTCGATAGCGGGAGGGCGGAACATTCAGTACTTC. It encodes CASSIAGGRNIQYF.

This clone was seen only a few times. The gene calls are TRBV7-9 and TRBJ2-7, with D tentatively TRBD2 (5 bases). CDR3 size: 11 residues. V lost 11 bases and J 4 bases, leaving 12 bases between the germline ends. The V gene's germline CDR1 is SEHNR and CDR2 FQNEAQ (reference sequence). The CDR3 loop reads CAVERSYEQYF. The CDR3 region has the DNA TGTGCCGTGGAGCGGTCATACGAGCAGTACTTC.

V usage is TRBV30 and J usage is TRBJ1-5; D not certain. CDR1 and CDR2 (germline): GTSNPN, SVGIG (reference sequence). The CDR3 totals 12 residues. V was cut by 1 base and J by 6 bases, with 7 bases left in between. The CDR3 region is CAWSGSGQPQHF. Here the CDR3 DNA reads TGTGCCTGGAGTGGGAGTGGTCAGCCCCAGCATTTT.

This chain joins TRBV7-9 and TRBJ2-3; the D gene is possibly TRBD2 (6 bases). CDR3 size: 13 residues. The V gene's germline CDR1 is SEHNR and CDR2 FQNEAQ (reference sequence). The V gene lost 3 bases and the J gene lost 4 bases, with 8 bases spanning the gap. The CDR3 bases are TGTGCCAGCAGCTTGGGCGGGGCAGATACGCAGTATTTT. It yields the protein CASSLGGADTQYF. Combining the CDR3 with reference TRBV7-9 and TRBJ2-3 gives the whole variable domain DTGVSQNPRHKITKRGQNVTFRCDPISEHNRLYWYRQTLGQGPEFLTYFQNEAQLEKSRLLSDRFSAERPKGSFSTLEIQRTEQGDSAMYLCASSLGGADTQYFGPGTRLTVL.

This clone was detected only a few times. The chain is built from TRBV7-3 and TRBJ2-1; TRBD1 matches 10 bases. There are 15 residues in the CDR3. J was trimmed by 8 bases and V by 1 base; bases with no gene match: 5. Germline assignment: CDR1 SGHTA and CDR2 FQGTGA. The CDR3 DNA reads TGTGCCAGCAGCTTAAGGGACAGGGGCCCACATGAGCAGTTCTTC. It is translated as CASSLRDRGPHEQFF. Complete variable domain (other parts from reference TRBV7-3 and TRBJ2-1): GAGVSQTPSNKVTEKGKYVELRCDPISGHTALYWYRQSLGQGPEFLIYFQGTGAADDSGLPNDRFFAVRPEGSVSTLKIQRTERGDSAVYLCASSLRDRGPHEQFFGPGTRLTVL.

This clone has more than one count but fewer than ten. The chain joins TRBV28 to TRBJ2-7; possibly TRBD2 for D (5 bases). The CDR3 covers 15 residues. Trimming removed 7 bases at V and 4 bases at J, with 20 bases between. In germline, CDR1 is MDHEN, CDR2 SYDVKM. The CDR3 here is CASNMATPPGYEQYF. Here the CDR3 DNA reads TGTGCCAGCAATATGGCAACACCCCCGGGGTACGAGCAGTACTTC.

The CDR3 is CASSQDRGGTSGVSYEQYF. CDR3 DNA sequence: TGCGCCAGCAGCCAAGATCGGGGGGGGACTAGCGGTGTCTCGTACGAGCAGTACTTC. The J gene is TRBJ2-5, the V gene TRBV4-3; 11 bases line up with TRBD2. The DNA end lines up better with TRBJ2-7; the J call may be wrong. Germline CDR1 is LGHNA and CDR2 is YSLEER. CDR3 length equals 19 residues.

J is TRBJ2-2 and V is TRBV9, with TRBD2 matching 9 bases. The CDR3 is made up of 15 amino acids. The germline CDR1 and CDR2 sequences are SGDLS and YYNGEE. V was clipped by 4 bases and J by 5 bases; unmatched bases: 6. CDR3 loop: CASSIGLAGTGELFF. The CDR3 nucleotides read TGTGCCAGCAGCATAGGGCTAGCGGGGACCGGGGAGCTGTTTTTT.

This sequence joins TRBV7-9 and TRBJ2-7; D possibly corresponds to TRBD1 (5 bases). CDR3 length: 12 amino acids. With 5 bases removed from V and 6 bases from J, the gap between germline ends came to 11 bases. Germline CDR1 SEHNR, CDR2 FQNEAQ (reference sequence). The CDR3 is CASSKQGAEQYF. In DNA, the CDR3 is TGTGCCAGCAGCAAGCAAGGGGCCGAGCAGTACTTC.

The chain employs TRBV7-9 and TRBJ1-6; 9 nucleotides match TRBD1. Unmatched junction bases numbered 8, after V lost 4 bases and J lost 7 bases. This CDR3 has 16 residues. Germline V gene sequence: CDR1 SEHNR, CDR2 FQNEAQ (reference sequence). This CDR3 reads CASSSSRGTGNSPLHF. DNA for the CDR3: TGTGCCAGCAGCTCTTCACGCGGGACAGGGAATTCACCCCTCCACTTT.

The chain couples TRBV9 to TRBJ1-1; TRBD1 might be the D (6 bases). CDR1 and CDR2 (germline): SGDLS, YYNGEE. Trimming left V 2 bases short and J 4 bases short, with 12 bases between. The CDR3 extends over 14 amino acids. The CDR3 region is CASSVDSGGTEAFF. The CDR3 DNA sequence: TGTGCCAGCAGCGTGGACAGTGGCGGCACTGAAGCTTTCTTT.

Comment on this clone: The junction and the germline gene differ at one end; a read error may be behind it. The V call is TRBV14, the J call TRBJ2-5; D ambiguous. Germline loops: CDR1 SGHDN, CDR2 FVKESK. This CDR3 is 12 amino acids long. Written as DNA, the CDR3 is TGTGCCAGCAGTCAAGGCCTCGGGACCCAGTACTTC. It codes for CASSQGLGTQYF.

V is TRBV18 and J is TRBJ2-3; TRBD1 might be the D (6 bases). This CDR3 region has 16 residues. Between the trimmed V and J ends, which lost 5 bases and 2 bases, there was a span of 17 bases. Germline CDR1 KGHSH, CDR2 LQKENI. The CDR3 coding sequence is TGTGCCAGCTCAATCCCACAGGGTTTTAACACAGATACGCAGTATTTT. It specifies CASSIPQGFNTDTQYF.

Of note for this clone: Germline is not matched at one junction end, which may reflect a read error. The gene calls are TRBV7-7 and TRBJ2-5; D possibly corresponds to TRBD2 (5 bases). Germline V CDR1 and CDR2: SSHAT, FNYEAQ (reference sequence). The CDR3 consists of 15 residues. CDR3 loop: CASSTTRTHRETQYF. CDR3 sequence (DNA): TGTGCTAGCAGCACTACTAGGACTCACCGAGAGACCCAGTACTTC.

The genes are TRBV28 and TRBJ2-5; 8 nucleotides match TRBD2. The end of the DNA aligns better with TRBJ2-7, so the J call may be wrong. Per the germline V gene, CDR1 is MDHEN and CDR2 is SYDVKM. This CDR3 region has 17 residues. The CDR3 bases are TGTGCCAGCAGTAGCGGACTAGCAGCCCGTGGAGCTTACGAGCAGTACTTC. As protein: CASSSGLAARGAYEQYF.

This chain joins TRBV5-4 and TRBJ1-5; tentative D call: TRBD1 (5 bases). Germline V CDR1 and CDR2: SGHNT, YYREEE (reference sequence). The germline V and J ends were trimmed by 2 bases and 7 bases, with 10 bases remaining between them. The CDR3 has 13 residues. CDR3 nucleotide sequence: TGTGCCAGCAGCTTAAATCAGGGCCAGCCCCAGCATTTT. Translation: CASSLNQGQPQHF.

This clone has only a few counts. The genes are TRBV28 and TRBJ1-4, with 7 bases matching TRBD1. This CDR3 comprises 12 residues. Germline V lookup: CDR1 MDHEN, CDR2 SYDVKM. V lost 7 bases and J lost 10; bases outside the gene matches: 6. The CDR3 bases are TGTGCCAGCACTCCAGGGGGGTCAAAACTGTTTTTT. This sequence encodes CASTPGGSKLFF. The full variable domain, completed using reference TRBV28 and TRBJ1-4, is DVKVTQSSRYLVKRTGEKVFLECVQDMDHENMFWYRQDPGLGLRLIYFSYDVKMKEKGDIPEGYSVSREKKERFSLILESASTNQTSMYLCASTPGGSKLFFGSGTQLSVL.

This clone was seen only once. The V and J genes are TRBV4-1 and TRBJ2-1; D may be TRBD2 (5 bases). This CDR3 region has 17 residues. Germline-derived CDR1 and CDR2 are MGHRA and YSYEKL. V lost 0 bases and J 0 bases, leaving 12 bases between the germline ends. CDR3 DNA sequence: TGCGCCAGCAGCCAAGAAGTAGGGAGCGTCTCCTACAATGAGCAGTTCTTC. This sequence encodes CASSQEVGSVSYNEQFF.

CDR3 region: CAISDFKGIQGEGETQYF. DNA for the CDR3: TGTGCCATCAGTGACTTCAAGGGTATACAGGGGGAGGGGGAGACCCAGTACTTC. This chain joins TRBV10-3 and TRBJ2-5; the D gene is possibly TRBD1 (8 bases). The V gene's germline CDR1 is ENHRY and CDR2 SYGVKD. V was shortened by 3 bases and J by 5 bases, with 25 bases between the two germline ends. The CDR3 contains 18 residues.

The rearrangement uses TRBV5-1 and TRBJ1-5; 7 nucleotides match TRBD1. The CDR3 sequence is 17 residues long. CDR1 and CDR2 from the germline V gene are SGHRS and YFSETQ. The V segment lost 6 bases and the J segment 3 bases; nucleotides outside the gene matches: 15. This CDR3 is CASKVGGQQTHNQPQHF. The CDR3 nucleotides read TGCGCCAGCAAGGTCGGGGGACAGCAAACTCACAATCAGCCCCAGCATTTT.